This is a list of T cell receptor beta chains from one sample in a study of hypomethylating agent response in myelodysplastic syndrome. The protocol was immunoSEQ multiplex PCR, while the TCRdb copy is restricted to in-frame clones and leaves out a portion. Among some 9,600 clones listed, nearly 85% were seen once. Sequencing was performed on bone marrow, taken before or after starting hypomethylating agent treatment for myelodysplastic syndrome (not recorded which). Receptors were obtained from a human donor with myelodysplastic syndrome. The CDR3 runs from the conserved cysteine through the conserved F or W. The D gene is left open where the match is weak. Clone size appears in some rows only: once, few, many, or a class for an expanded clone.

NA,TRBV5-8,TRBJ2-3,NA,TGTGCCAGCAGCCAAGCGGCCTACACAGATACGCAGTATTTT,CASSQAAYTDTQYF
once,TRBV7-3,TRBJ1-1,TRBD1,TGTGCCAGCAGCTCCCAGGGGGTAGGTGAAGCTTTCTTT,CASSSQGVGEAFF
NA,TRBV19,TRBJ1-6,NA,TGTGCCAGTAGCCCGGGGGGGACAAGGAATTCACCCCTCCACTTT,CASSPGGTRNSPLHF
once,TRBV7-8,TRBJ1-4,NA,TGTGCCAGCAGCTTATCACAGCTAACTAATGAAAAACTGTTTTTT,CASSLSQLTNEKLFF
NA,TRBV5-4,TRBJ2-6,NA,TGTGCCAGCCGACACCTTTCTGGGGCCAACGTCCTGACTTTC,CASRHLSGANVLTF
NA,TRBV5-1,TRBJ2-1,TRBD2,TGCGCCAGCAGCCTTTGGGGGCTAGCGGGTGGCAATGAGCAGTTCTTC,CASSLWGLAGGNEQFF
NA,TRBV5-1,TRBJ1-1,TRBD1,TGCGCCAGCAGCTTAGACAGGGGGCGGACTGAAGCTTTCTTT,CASSLDRGRTEAFF
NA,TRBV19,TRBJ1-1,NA,TGTGCCAGTAGTATGACTTGGAGGAACACTGAAGCTTTCTTT,CASSMTWRNTEAFF
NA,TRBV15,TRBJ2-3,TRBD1,TGTGCCACCAGCGTAGGGGACAGAAAAGGGGATACGCAGTATTTT,CATSVGDRKGDTQYF
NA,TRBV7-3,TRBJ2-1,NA,TGTGCCAGCAGCCCAAAGGGGGGAGTCCGTGAGCAGTTCTTC,CASSPKGGVREQFF
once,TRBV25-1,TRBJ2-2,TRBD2,TGTGCCAGCAGTGCCCCCGGACTAGCGGGGGGGGGTACCGGGGAGCTGTTTTTT,CASSAPGLAGGGTGELFF
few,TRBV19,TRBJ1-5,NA,TGTGCCAGTAGTTTCACAGAGCCCGGGCCCCAGCATTTT,CASSFTEPGPQHF
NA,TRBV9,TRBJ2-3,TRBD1,TGTGCCAGCAGCGTAGGACAGGGGGCACCTGGGACAGATACGCAGTATTTT,CASSVGQGAPGTDTQYF
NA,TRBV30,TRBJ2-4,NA,TGTGCCTGGACCCGGACAGGGAGGGCTCAGTACTTC,CAWTRTGRAQYF
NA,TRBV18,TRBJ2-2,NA,TGTGCCAGCTCACCTGAGGGGTACGGCACCGGGGAGCTGTTTTTT,CASSPEGYGTGELFF
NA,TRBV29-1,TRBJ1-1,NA,TGCAGCGTTGGATTAACCCTCACTGAAGCTTTCTTT,CSVGLTLTEAFF
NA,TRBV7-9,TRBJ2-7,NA,TGTGCCAGCAGGGACTCCTTCTACGAGCAGTACTTC,CASRDSFYEQYF
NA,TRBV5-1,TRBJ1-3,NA,TGCGCCAGCAGCTTGGGGGCGCGGGGAAACACCATATATTTT,CASSLGARGNTIYF
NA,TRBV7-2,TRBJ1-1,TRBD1,TGTGCCAGCAGGACGGACAGGGCCACTGAAGCTTTCTTT,CASRTDRATEAFF
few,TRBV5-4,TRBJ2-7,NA,TGTGCCAGCAGCGCTGTCGGACGTCCCTACGAGCAGTACTTC,CASSAVGRPYEQYF
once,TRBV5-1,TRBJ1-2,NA,TGCGCCAGCAGCCTGGCCGGGGCGGACTATGGCTACACCTTC,CASSLAGADYGYTF
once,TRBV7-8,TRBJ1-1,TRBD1,TGTGCCAGCAGCTTAGCACGACAGGGGCGCTTGGGCACTGAAGCTTTCTTT,CASSLARQGRLGTEAFF
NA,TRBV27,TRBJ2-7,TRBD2,TGTGCCAGCAGTGACCCGGGACTAATTAGAGGGGAGCAGTACTTC,CASSDPGLIRGEQYF
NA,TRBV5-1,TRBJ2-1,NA,TGCGCCAGCAGCTCGGGGGTCCCGGACCCCTACAATGAGCAGTTCTTC,CASSSGVPDPYNEQFF
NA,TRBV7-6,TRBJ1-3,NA,TGTGCCAGCGCACGGAACGGACGGGGTACAAACACCATATATTTT,CASARNGRGTNTIYF
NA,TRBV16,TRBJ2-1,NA,TGTGCCAGCAGCCAGGGTAGCCCTCTCCAAGATGAGCAGTTCTTC,CASSQGSPLQDEQFF
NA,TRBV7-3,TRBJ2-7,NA,TGTGCCAGTGGCGGGGCTACGCTTAGCGAGCAGTACTTC,CASGGATLSEQYF
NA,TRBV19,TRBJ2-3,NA,TGTGCCAGTAGTGATACAGGGGAGGGGGAAACAGATACGCAGTATTTT,CASSDTGEGETDTQYF
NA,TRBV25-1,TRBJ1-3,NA,TGTGCCAGCAGGGGGGGGGCAGGGTGCCTGAGGAACACCATATATTTT,CASRGGAGCLRNTIYF
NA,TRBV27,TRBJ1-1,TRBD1,TGTGCCAGCAGGCGACAGGGTTTGGCCGAAGCTTTCTTT,CASRRQGLAEAFF
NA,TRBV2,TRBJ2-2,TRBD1,TGTGTTTCAGGACAGGGTCAAGGCGGGGAGCTGTTTTTT,CVSGQGQGGELFF